This T cell receptor (beta chain) is from a study of persistence of HIV-infected CD4 T cells (dated by TCRdb to the early 2020s). Context from the whole study: The median time the participants had spent on suppressive ART was eight to nine years. Peripheral blood samples of up to roughly 200 mL were obtained at multiple time points, with the exception of a couple of participants, for whom leukapheresis was performed at a single time point. Anti-CD3/anti-CD28 stimulation activated a higher proportion of cells, with a lower memory fraction, than antigen stimulation. CMV- and HIV-1 Gag-responding CD4+ T cells were isolated from ART-treated individuals so that antigen-driven clonal expansion of HIV-1-infected cells could be examined. The clonality of all cells in each sorted population was assessed by TCRbeta sequencing, whereas the clonality of infected cells was assessed by proviral sequencing. The TCR cluster analysis across participants included roughly eight participants for CMV and roughly seven participants for Gag.

The germline V gene encodes CDR1 SGHKS and CDR2 YYEKEE (reference sequence). The germline ends are 10 bases apart after V is trimmed by 0 bases and J by 7 bases. The CDR3, cysteine through phenylalanine, is 14 amino acids long. The only DNA kept is the CDR3, 42 bases in frame from the first base. In the paper's terms, the treatment or condition label means: suppressive antiretroviral therapy. As a nonspecific positive control representing the CD4+ T cell repertoire, cells were stimulated with anti-CD3/anti-CD28 magnetic beads. Responding CD4+ T cells were sorted on the basis of upregulation of both CD40 ligand and CD69. Participants were HIV-1-infected adults who started suppressive ART during chronic infection. Participants had undetectable plasma HIV-1 RNA below 50 copies/mL for at least 4 years. To be included, a participant needed positive CMV serology and a CD4+ T cell count above 400 cells/uL. Before stimulation, PBMCs were isolated using density centrifugation and depleted of CD8+ T cells. For roughly 18 hours, CD8-depleted PBMCs were stimulated with anti-CD28/CD49d costimulation, a CD40-blocking antibody, and enfuvirtide, which was added to prevent new infections. Cell sorting was performed on a Beckman Coulter MoFlo Legacy or XDP sorter, and dead cells were excluded with propidium iodide. Genomic DNA was extracted with the QIAamp DNA Mini Kit for samples above one million cells, otherwise with the Quick-DNA Microprep Kit.

Beyond this particular receptor, the publication reports: Restriction of bulk TCR analyses to the rare CMV-responding cells that actually carried HIV-1 proviruses was not possible. Significantly lower TCRbeta richness was observed in CMV- and Gag-responding cells than in anti-CD3/anti-CD28-responding cells, and higher oligoclonality was observed in CMV-responding cells than in CD3/CD28-stimulated and Gag-responding cells. Only a small number of individuals took part in the study, and the range of antigens tested was limited. Antigen-responding cells were enriched for degenerate expanded CDR3beta sequences, which suggests convergent selection of CD4+ responses to CMV and Gag. A correlation was observed between TCR oligoclonality and proviral oligoclonality within the same sorted populations.

To note about this clone: Its antigen remains undetermined. The input lacks base qualities; no much larger clone sits a single base away.

The immunoSEQ hsTCRB assay version 4 in survey mode was used to sequence TCRbeta repertoires from genomic DNA. For TCRbeta sequencing, genomic DNA was diluted to approximately 9 ng/uL, with up to 1 ug used per sample. The authors' analysis ran thus. TCRbeta data analysis was done in ImmunoSeq Analyzer 3.0, and diversity was calculated on productive nucleotide rearrangements. Lower-bound TCR diversity was estimated with the improved Chao index, and clonality with the Gini coefficient using the Immunarch R package. Different nucleotide rearrangements encoding the same CDR3beta amino acid sequence were counted as distinct clonotypes. TCRbeta sequences significantly enriched in antigen-responding cells relative to anti-CD3/anti-CD28-activated cells were identified by differential abundance analysis. TCRs were clustered by predicted peptide-MHC specificity with GLIPH2, both within individual participants and across merged participant data sets. TCRdb re-hosts the immuneACCESS table, in-frame sequences only. Its copies lack some clones; in the studies checked, an unresolved V gene accounts for under half of them, and the cause for the rest is not known. The V and J calls and clone size are taken from that table; D and trimming were inferred from the DNA. Recorded for this sample are under 50,000 clones; 90% to 95% of them occurred a single time. Jointly, the top ten make up 1.5% to 2% of the sample.

The V and J segments used are TRBV5-5 and TRBJ2-2; the D gene is not confidently resolved. The TCR was taken from an adult man with HIV who was CMV-seropositive. The source was CD4+ T cells sorted from PBMCs after 18-hour stimulation, collected from a patient who received antiretroviral therapy. What the cell subset or site label conveys for this sample: CD40L+CD69+ CD4 T cells responding to anti-CD3/anti-CD28 beads, representing the overall repertoire. The CDR3 region has the sequence CASSLEGFGGELFF. Here is the DNA: TGTGCCAGCAGCTTGGAAGGGTTTGGCGGGGAGCTGTTTTTT.